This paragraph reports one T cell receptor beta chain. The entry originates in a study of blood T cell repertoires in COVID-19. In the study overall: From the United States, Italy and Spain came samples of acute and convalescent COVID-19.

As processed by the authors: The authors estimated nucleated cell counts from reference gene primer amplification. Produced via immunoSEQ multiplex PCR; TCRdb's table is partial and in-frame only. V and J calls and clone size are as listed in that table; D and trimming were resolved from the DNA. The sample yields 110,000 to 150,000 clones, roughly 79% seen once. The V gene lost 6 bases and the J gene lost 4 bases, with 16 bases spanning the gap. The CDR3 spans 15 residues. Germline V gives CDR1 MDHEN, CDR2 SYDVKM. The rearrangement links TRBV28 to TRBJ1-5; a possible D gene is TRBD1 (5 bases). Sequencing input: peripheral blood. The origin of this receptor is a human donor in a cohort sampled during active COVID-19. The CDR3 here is CASRPPGKSNQPQHF. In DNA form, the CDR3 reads TGTGCCAGCAGGCCCCCAGGGAAGTCAAATCAGCCCCAGCATTTT.